This T cell receptor beta chain was found in a study of PD-L1 blockade in urothelial cancer. Study summary: Patients took up atezolizumab at some point between 2014 and 2015 at 1,200 mg intravenously every 3 weeks. Males with urothelial cancer arising in the bladder constituted twenty-five of the 29 patients. Researchers looked at the blood 3 weeks (second dose) and 6 weeks after treatment began.

Added to each PCR by spiking were synthetic TCR analog templates. Only in-frame clones appear in the TCRdb table, and some are missing; sequencing was by immunoSEQ multiplex PCR. The table lists 98,000 or so clones, around 90% of them singletons. As for time point: pretreatment peripheral blood. The CDR3 covers 15 residues. Germline-derived CDR1 and CDR2 are LNHDA and SQIVND (reference sequence). V was cut by 0 bases and J by 6 bases, with 12 bases left in between. This specimen consisted of PBMCs, obtained around atezolizumab (anti-PD-L1) treatment. This receptor was identified in a man in his fifties or sixties with urothelial cancer. The J gene is TRBJ2-1, the V gene TRBV19; a possible D gene is TRBD1 (5 bases). CDR3 loop: CASSIEGVGGNEQFF. The CDR3 DNA is TGTGCCAGTAGTATAGAAGGGGTCGGCGGCAATGAGCAGTTCTTC. The variable domain in full, completed from reference TRBV19 and TRBJ2-1, reads DGGITQSPKYLFRKEGQNVTLSCEQNLNHDAMYWYRQDPGQGLRLIYYSQIVNDFQKGDIAEGYSVSREKKESFPLTVTSAQKNPTAFYLCASSIEGVGGNEQFFGPGTRLTVL.